This T cell receptor (beta chain) was sequenced for a study of blood T cell repertoires in COVID-19. The data were produced by immunoSEQ multiplex PCR, yet TCRdb's version contains in-frame clones alone and is incomplete. Of 150,000 to 200,000 clones listed, almost 85% are singletons. Trimming removed 0 bases from V and 4 bases from J, with 8 bases in between. In germline, CDR1 is SGHRS, CDR2 YFSETQ. The length of the CDR3 is 14 residues. The TCR comes from a man aged 45-60 years who had recovered from COVID-19. The sample taken for sequencing was PBMCs or T cells enriched from blood (not recorded which). This chain uses TRBV5-1 with TRBJ2-4; D gene uncertain. CDR3 nucleotides: TGCGCCAGCAGCTTGGTCGACGGGAAAAACATTCAGTACTTC. Its translation: CASSLVDGKNIQYF.